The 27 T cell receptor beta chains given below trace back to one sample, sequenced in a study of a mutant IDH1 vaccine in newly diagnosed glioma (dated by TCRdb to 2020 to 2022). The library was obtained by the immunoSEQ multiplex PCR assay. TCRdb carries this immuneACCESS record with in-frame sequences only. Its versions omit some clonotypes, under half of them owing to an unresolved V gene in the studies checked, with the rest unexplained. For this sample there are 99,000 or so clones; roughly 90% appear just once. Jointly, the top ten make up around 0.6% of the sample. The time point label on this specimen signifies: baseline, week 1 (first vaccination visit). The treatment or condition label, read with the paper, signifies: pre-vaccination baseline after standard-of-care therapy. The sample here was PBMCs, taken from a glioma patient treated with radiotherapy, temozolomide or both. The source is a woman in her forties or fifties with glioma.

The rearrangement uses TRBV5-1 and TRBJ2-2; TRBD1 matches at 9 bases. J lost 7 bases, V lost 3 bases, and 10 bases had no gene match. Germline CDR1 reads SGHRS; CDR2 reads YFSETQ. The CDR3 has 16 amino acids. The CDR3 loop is CASSSSGTGKNGELFF. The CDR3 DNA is TGCGCCAGCAGCTCCTCCGGGACAGGGAAAAACGGGGAGCTGTTTTTT.

The CDR3 reads CASNNDRYNEQFF. CDR3 in DNA: TGTGCCAGCAACAATGACAGGTACAATGAGCAGTTCTTC. The chain links TRBV6-5 to TRBJ2-1; D possibly corresponds to TRBD1 (6 bases). V was pared by 7 bases and J by 4 bases, with 11 bases between. Germline CDR1 and CDR2: MNHEY and SVGAGI. The CDR3 sequence is 13 residues long.

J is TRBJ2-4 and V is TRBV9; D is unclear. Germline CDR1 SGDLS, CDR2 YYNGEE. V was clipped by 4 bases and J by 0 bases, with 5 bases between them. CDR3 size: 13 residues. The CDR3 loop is CASSNLAKNIQYF. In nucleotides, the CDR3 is TGTGCCAGCAGCAACCTAGCCAAAAACATTCAGTACTTC.

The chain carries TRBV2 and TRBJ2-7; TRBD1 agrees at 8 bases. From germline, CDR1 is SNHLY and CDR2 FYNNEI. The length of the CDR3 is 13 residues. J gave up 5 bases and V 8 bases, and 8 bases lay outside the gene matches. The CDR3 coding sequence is TGTGCCAGCGCAGGACAGGGTGGGGACGAGCAGTACTTC. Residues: CASAGQGGDEQYF. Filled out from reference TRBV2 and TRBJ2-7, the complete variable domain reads EPEVTQTPSHQVTQMGQEVILRCVPISNHLYFYWYRQILGQKVEFLVSFYNNEISEKSEIFDDQFSVERPDGSNFTLKIRSTKLEDSAMYFCASAGQGGDEQYFGPGTRLTVT.

Here the CDR3 DNA reads TGTGCCACCAGCAGATCGGACGGGGGTCAGCCCCAGCATTTT. Residues: CATSRSDGGQPQHF. The gene calls are TRBV15 and TRBJ1-5, with D perhaps TRBD1 (5 bases). Deletions cut 2 bases from V and 6 bases from J, with 11 bases between. Per the germline V gene, CDR1 is LNHNV and CDR2 is YYDKDF (reference sequence). The CDR3 length is 14 residues.

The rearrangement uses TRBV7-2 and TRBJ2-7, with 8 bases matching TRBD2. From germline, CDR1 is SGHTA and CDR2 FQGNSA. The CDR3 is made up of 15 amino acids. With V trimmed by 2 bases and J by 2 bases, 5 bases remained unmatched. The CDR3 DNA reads TGTGCCAGCAGCTTAACGCGGGAGGCGCCCTACGAGCAGTACTTC. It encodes CASSLTREAPYEQYF.

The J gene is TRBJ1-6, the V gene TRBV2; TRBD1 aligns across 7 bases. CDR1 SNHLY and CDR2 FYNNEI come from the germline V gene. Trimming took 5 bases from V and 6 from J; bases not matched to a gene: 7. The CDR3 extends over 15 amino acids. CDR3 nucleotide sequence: TGTGCCAGCAGTAGAGGGACAGCTGTTAATTCACCCCTCCACTTT. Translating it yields CASSRGTAVNSPLHF.

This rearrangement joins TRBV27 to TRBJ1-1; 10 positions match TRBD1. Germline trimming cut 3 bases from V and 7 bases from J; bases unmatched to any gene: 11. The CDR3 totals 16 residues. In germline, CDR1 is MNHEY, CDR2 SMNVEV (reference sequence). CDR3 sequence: CASSLVRDRGGDEAFF. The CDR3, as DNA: TGTGCCAGCAGTTTGGTCCGGGACAGGGGTGGGGATGAAGCTTTCTTT.

The CDR3 sequence: CASSGDRGPNYGYTF. Written as DNA, the CDR3 is TGCGCCAGCAGCGGGGACAGGGGGCCCAACTATGGCTACACCTTC. This sequence joins TRBV5-1 and TRBJ1-2; 12 nucleotides align to TRBD1. Germline loops: CDR1 SGHRS, CDR2 YFSETQ. V shed 4 bases and J 2 bases; nucleotides not matched to a gene: 3. This CDR3 spans 15 amino acids.

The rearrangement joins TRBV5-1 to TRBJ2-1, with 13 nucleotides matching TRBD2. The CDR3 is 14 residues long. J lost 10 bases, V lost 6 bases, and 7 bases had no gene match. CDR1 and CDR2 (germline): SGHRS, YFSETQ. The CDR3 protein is CASTGTSGETEQFF. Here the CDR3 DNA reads TGCGCCAGCACCGGGACTAGCGGGGAAACGGAGCAGTTCTTC.

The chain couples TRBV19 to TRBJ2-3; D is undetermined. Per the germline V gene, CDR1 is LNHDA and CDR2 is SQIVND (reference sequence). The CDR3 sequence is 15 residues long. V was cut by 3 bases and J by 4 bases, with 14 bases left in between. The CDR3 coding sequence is TGTGCCAGTAGTATTGGTGGTCCCCTGGCAGATACGCAGTATTTT. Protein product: CASSIGGPLADTQYF.

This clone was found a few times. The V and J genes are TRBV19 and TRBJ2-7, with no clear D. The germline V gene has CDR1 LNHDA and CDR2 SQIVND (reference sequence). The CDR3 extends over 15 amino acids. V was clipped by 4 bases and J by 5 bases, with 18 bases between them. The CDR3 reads CASSRTATLIHEQYF. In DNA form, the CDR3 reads TGTGCCAGTAGTAGGACCGCTACACTAATCCACGAGCAGTACTTC. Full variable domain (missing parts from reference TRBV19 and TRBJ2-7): DGGITQSPKYLFRKEGQNVTLSCEQNLNHDAMYWYRQDPGQGLRLIYYSQIVNDFQKGDIAEGYSVSREKKESFPLTVTSAQKNPTAFYLCASSRTATLIHEQYFGPGTRLTVT.

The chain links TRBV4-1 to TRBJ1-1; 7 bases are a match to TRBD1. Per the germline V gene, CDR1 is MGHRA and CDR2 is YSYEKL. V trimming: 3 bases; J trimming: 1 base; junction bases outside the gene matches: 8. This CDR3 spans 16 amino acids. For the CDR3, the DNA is TGCGCCAGCAGCCACCCGAGAGGGGGCTCGAACACTGAAGCTTTCTTT. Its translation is CASSHPRGGSNTEAFF.

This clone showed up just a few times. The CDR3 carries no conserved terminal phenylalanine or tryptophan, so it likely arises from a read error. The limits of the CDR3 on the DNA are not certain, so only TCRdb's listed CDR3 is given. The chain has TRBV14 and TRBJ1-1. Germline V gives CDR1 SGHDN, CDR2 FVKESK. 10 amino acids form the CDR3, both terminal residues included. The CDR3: CASSQPGLRL.

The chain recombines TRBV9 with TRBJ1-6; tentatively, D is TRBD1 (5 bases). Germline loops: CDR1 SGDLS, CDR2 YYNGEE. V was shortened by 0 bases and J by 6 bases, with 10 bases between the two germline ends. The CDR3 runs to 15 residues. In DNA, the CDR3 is TGTGCCAGCAGCGTAGGGGGGTTTGCTAATTCACCCCTCCACTTT. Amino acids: CASSVGGFANSPLHF. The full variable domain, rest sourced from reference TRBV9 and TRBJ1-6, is DSGVTQTPKHLITATGQRVTLRCSPRSGDLSVYWYQQSLDQGLQFLIQYYNGEERAKGNILERFSAQQFPDLHSELNLSSLELGDSALYFCASSVGGFANSPLHFGNGTRLTVT.

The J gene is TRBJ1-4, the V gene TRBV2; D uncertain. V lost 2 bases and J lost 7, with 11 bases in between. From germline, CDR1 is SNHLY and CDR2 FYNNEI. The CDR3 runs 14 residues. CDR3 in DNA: TGTGCCAGCAGTGAAATGACATCGCGTGAAAAACTGTTTTTT. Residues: CASSEMTSREKLFF.

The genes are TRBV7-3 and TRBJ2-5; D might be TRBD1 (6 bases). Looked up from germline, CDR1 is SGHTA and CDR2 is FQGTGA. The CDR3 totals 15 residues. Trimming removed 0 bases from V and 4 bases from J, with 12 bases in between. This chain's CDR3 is CASSLTVGRGETQYF. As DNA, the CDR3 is TGTGCCAGCAGCTTAACAGTGGGCAGGGGAGAGACCCAGTACTTC.

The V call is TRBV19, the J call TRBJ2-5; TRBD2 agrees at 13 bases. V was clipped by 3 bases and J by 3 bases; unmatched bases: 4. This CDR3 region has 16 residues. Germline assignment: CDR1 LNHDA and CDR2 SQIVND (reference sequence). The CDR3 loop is CASSMTSGRTKETQYF. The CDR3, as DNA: TGTGCCAGTAGTATGACTAGCGGGAGGACGAAAGAGACCCAGTACTTC.

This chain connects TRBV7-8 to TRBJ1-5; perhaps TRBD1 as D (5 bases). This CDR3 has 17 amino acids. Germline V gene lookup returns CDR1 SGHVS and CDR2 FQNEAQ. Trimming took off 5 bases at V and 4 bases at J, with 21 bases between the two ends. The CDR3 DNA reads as TGTGCCAGCAGCGGCCCGCCGGGACGGCGAATAAATCAGCCCCAGCATTTT. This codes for CASSGPPGRRINQPQHF.

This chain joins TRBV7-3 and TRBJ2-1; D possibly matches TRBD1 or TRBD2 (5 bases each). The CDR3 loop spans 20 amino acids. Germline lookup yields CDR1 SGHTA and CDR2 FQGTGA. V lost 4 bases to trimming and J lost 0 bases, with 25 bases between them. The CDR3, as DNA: TGTGCCAGCAGCTCGGGGCTGACGGGCGGACCCGGCCGCTCCTACAATGAGCAGTTCTTC. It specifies CASSSGLTGGPGRSYNEQFF.

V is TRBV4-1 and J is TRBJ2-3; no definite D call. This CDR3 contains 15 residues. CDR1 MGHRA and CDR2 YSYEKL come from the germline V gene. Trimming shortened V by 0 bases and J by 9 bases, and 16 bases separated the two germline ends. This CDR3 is CASSQDPRKESTQYF. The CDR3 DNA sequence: TGCGCCAGCAGCCAAGATCCGCGGAAGGAATCAACGCAGTATTTT.

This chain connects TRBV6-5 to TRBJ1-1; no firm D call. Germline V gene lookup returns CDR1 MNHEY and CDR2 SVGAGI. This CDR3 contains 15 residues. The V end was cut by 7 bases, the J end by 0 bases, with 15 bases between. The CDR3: CASTLHGDLNTEAFF. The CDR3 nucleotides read TGTGCCAGCACCCTACATGGGGATCTGAACACTGAAGCTTTCTTT.

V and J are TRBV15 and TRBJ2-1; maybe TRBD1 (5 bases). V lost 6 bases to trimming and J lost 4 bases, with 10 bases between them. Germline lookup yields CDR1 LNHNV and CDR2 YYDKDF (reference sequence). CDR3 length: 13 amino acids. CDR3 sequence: CATRDQGYNEQFF. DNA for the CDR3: TGTGCCACCAGGGATCAGGGATACAATGAGCAGTTCTTC.

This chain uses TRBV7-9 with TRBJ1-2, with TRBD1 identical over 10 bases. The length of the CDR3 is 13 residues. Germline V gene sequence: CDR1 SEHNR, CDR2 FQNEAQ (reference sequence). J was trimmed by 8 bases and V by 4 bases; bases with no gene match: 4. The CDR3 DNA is TGTGCCAGCAGCTGGGACAGGGGCGGCGGCTACACCTTC. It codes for CASSWDRGGGYTF.

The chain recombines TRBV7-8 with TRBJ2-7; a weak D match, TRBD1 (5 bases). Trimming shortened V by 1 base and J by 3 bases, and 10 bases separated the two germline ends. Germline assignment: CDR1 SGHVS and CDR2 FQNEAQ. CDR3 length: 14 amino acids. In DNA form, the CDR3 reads TGTGCCAGCAGCTTAGTGGCAGGGAACTACGAGCAGTACTTC. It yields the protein CASSLVAGNYEQYF.

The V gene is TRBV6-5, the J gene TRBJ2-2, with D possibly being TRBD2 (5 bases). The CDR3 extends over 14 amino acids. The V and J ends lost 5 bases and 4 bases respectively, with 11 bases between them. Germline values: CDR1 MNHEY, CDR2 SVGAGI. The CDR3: CASSGRGTTGELFF. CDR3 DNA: TGTGCCAGCAGTGGCCGGGGAACCACCGGGGAGCTGTTTTTT.

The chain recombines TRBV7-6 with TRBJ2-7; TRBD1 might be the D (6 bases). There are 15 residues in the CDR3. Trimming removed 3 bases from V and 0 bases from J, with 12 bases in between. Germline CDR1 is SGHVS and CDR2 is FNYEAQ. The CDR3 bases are TGTGCCAGCAGCTTCCTGGACAGCCCCTCCTACGAGCAGTACTTC. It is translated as CASSFLDSPSYEQYF.